This T cell receptor beta chain comes out of a study of T cells in Graves' hyperthyroidism and ophthalmopathy. Turning to the study itself: Peripheral blood was taken when the disease was first diagnosed, before any treatment began. Regarding the study as a whole: Among clonotypes expanded in thyroid above 0.001, most were also found in blood.

The study collected blood at first hyperthyroidism diagnosis, before any ophthalmopathy symptoms arose. Trimming left V 2 bases short and J 5 bases short, with 6 bases between. The CDR3 consists of 12 residues. The germline CDR1 and CDR2 sequences are MNHEY and SVGAGI. Many counts were recorded for this clonotype. Antigen specificity is unknown. TCR beta CDR3 region amplification was performed from RNA transcripts. In the first-round RT-PCR of the TCR CDR3, the HTBI primer set was used. TCRdb reprocessed the multiplex PCR reads with MiXCR, giving one entry per CDR3 protein. Of fewer than 400,000 distinct CDR3 sequences listed, roughly 14% are singletons.

The chain combines TRBV6-5 with TRBJ1-1; D is unclear. This TCR came from a woman younger than 35 with Graves' hyperthyroidism that later progressed to Graves' ophthalmopathy. Sequencing used blood. The CDR3 here is CASSYVGTEAFF. The DNA of the CDR3 is TGTGCCAGCAGTTACGTTGGGACTGAAGCTTTCTTT.